The 19 T cell receptor beta chains given below trace back to one sample, sequenced in a study of technical replicates of blood from a few donors. Produced via immunoSEQ multiplex PCR; TCRdb's table is partial and in-frame only. The repertoire has 80,000 or so clones, roughly 98% of them found once; the top ten carry roughly 0.16%. Sequencing input: T cells isolated from PBMCs. Receptors originate from a human donor in good health.

The chain combines TRBV2 with TRBJ2-7, with D perhaps matching TRBD1 (6 bases). CDR1 is SNHLY, CDR2 FYNNEI, per germline. V was trimmed by 3 bases and J by 3 bases, leaving 12 bases between them. CDR3 length equals 14 residues. This CDR3 reads CASSDLGADYEQYF. The CDR3 nucleotides read TGTGCCAGCAGTGACCTGGGGGCGGACTACGAGCAGTACTTC.

The chain joins TRBV19 to TRBJ1-4; D is uncertain. CDR3 length equals 11 residues. Germline V gene lookup returns CDR1 LNHDA and CDR2 SQIVND (reference sequence). The V gene lost 3 bases and the J gene lost 7 bases, with 3 bases spanning the gap. The CDR3 DNA follows: TGTGCCAGTAGTATTCGTGAAAAACTGTTTTTT. Translation gives CASSIREKLFF.

The chain joins TRBV5-1 to TRBJ2-1; D perhaps matches TRBD2 (5 bases). Germline V gives CDR1 SGHRS, CDR2 YFSETQ. The CDR3 length is 15 residues. Deletions cut 6 bases from V and 3 bases from J, with 16 bases between. As DNA, the CDR3 is TGCGCCAGCATCCGAGGGAACTTAAACTACAATGAGCAGTTCTTC. This codes for CASIRGNLNYNEQFF.

This clone was observed a single time. V is TRBV7-9 and J is TRBJ2-1; 10 bases match TRBD2. Germline trimming cut 5 bases from V and 4 bases from J; bases unmatched to any gene: 5. The germline V gene encodes CDR1 SEHNR and CDR2 FQNEAQ (reference sequence). The CDR3 length is 15 residues. The CDR3 region is CASSLSGGIYNEQFF. CDR3 bases: TGTGCCAGCAGCCTTAGCGGGGGGATATACAATGAGCAGTTCTTC.

This CDR3 reads CAISESRTGAQEDQYF. The DNA for the CDR3 is TGTGCCATCAGTGAGTCCCGGACAGGGGCCCAAGAGGACCAGTACTTC. The chain uses TRBV10-3 and TRBJ2-5; 9 bases line up with TRBD1. V lost 0 bases, J lost 10 bases, and 12 bases stayed unmatched. The CDR3 runs 16 residues. Germline V CDR1 and CDR2: ENHRY, SYGVKD.

The chain couples TRBV5-1 to TRBJ2-3; no firm D call. Germline V gene lookup returns CDR1 SGHRS and CDR2 YFSETQ. V was pared by 1 base and J by 3 bases, with 9 bases between. CDR3 length: 14 amino acids. CDR3 coding DNA: TGCGCCAGCAGCTTGTACAGAGCAACAGATACGCAGTATTTT. Translating it yields CASSLYRATDTQYF.

This clone was counted a single time. The J gene is TRBJ2-3, the V gene TRBV7-2, with 7 bases that match TRBD2. After removal of 5 bases from V and 6 bases from J, the junction contained 11 bases not matched to a gene. In germline, CDR1 is SGHTA, CDR2 FQGNSA. This CDR3 contains 15 residues. The CDR3 sequence: CASSPSSGSMDTQYF. Here the CDR3 DNA reads TGTGCCAGCAGCCCCTCTAGCGGTAGTATGGATACGCAGTATTTT.

This chain connects TRBV7-9 to TRBJ1-2, with TRBD1 matching 9 bases. Germline V lookup: CDR1 SEHNR, CDR2 FQNEAQ (reference sequence). This CDR3 is 14 amino acids long. V lost 5 bases to trimming and J lost 8 bases; unmatched junction nucleotides: 9. The CDR3 protein is CASSLTPGQGGYTF. The CDR3 DNA sequence: TGTGCCAGCAGCCTCACCCCGGGACAGGGAGGCTACACCTTC.

This rearrangement joins TRBV6-5 to TRBJ1-1; D remains ambiguous. The germline V gene has CDR1 MNHEY and CDR2 SVGAGI. V lost 4 bases and J lost 11, with 17 bases in between. This CDR3 has 13 residues. CDR3 region: CASSLERPGGAFF. CDR3 coding DNA: TGTGCCAGCAGTTTAGAAAGGCCCGGAGGGGCTTTCTTT.

CDR3 protein: CASSPWTSGLSTAQYF. DNA for the CDR3: TGTGCCAGCAGCCCTTGGACTAGCGGGCTATCGACGGCGCAGTACTTC. This chain joins TRBV7-2 and TRBJ2-7, with TRBD2 matching 11 bases. Germline values: CDR1 SGHTA, CDR2 FQGNSA. The CDR3 extends over 16 amino acids. J lost 9 bases, V lost 5 bases, and 15 bases had no gene match.

The chain couples TRBV11-2 to TRBJ1-3, with D possibly matching TRBD1 (5 bases). The CDR3 extends over 15 amino acids. The V end lost 3 bases, the J end lost 2 bases, and 11 bases lay between the germline ends. CDR1 and CDR2 from the germline V gene are SGHAT and FQNNGV. The CDR3 sequence: CASSFRGLPGNTIYF. The CDR3 coding sequence is TGTGCCAGCAGCTTCCGGGGACTACCTGGAAACACCATATATTTT. Drawing the rest from reference TRBV11-2 and TRBJ1-3, the complete variable domain is EAGVAQSPRYKIIEKRQSVAFWCNPISGHATLYWYQQILGQGPKLLIQFQNNGVVDDSQLPKDRFSAERLKGVDSTLKIQPAKLEDSAVYLCASSFRGLPGNTIYFGEGSWLTVV.

The chain combines TRBV2 with TRBJ1-2, with TRBD1 identical over 9 bases. V lost 6 bases to trimming and J lost 5 bases; unmatched junction nucleotides: 10. CDR3 length: 15 residues. Germline CDR1 and CDR2: SNHLY and FYNNEI. The DNA of the CDR3 is TGTGCCAGCAGGGCCGGGACAGGGAACGGATATGGCTACACCTTC. Translated: CASRAGTGNGYGYTF.

The CDR3 region is CASSVGRSLYGYTF. CDR3 bases: TGTGCCAGCAGCGTAGGCAGGTCACTCTATGGCTACACCTTC. The chain carries TRBV9 and TRBJ1-2, with D hard to call. The CDR3 is 14 amino acids. Trimming took off 0 bases at V and 4 bases at J, with 10 bases between the two ends. The germline V gene has CDR1 SGDLS and CDR2 YYNGEE. The variable domain in full, completed from reference TRBV9 and TRBJ1-2, reads DSGVTQTPKHLITATGQRVTLRCSPRSGDLSVYWYQQSLDQGLQFLIQYYNGEERAKGNILERFSAQQFPDLHSELNLSSLELGDSALYFCASSVGRSLYGYTFGSGTRLTVV.

This rearrangement joins TRBV2 to TRBJ2-2; 10 positions match TRBD2. Per the germline V gene, CDR1 is SNHLY and CDR2 is FYNNEI. The trim removed 6 bases at V and 5 bases at J, leaving 9 bases unmatched. This CDR3 is built from 16 residues. The CDR3 loop is CASSKAAGGRTGELFF. The CDR3 DNA reads as TGTGCCAGCAGCAAAGCAGCGGGAGGGCGAACCGGGGAGCTGTTTTTT.

The CDR3, as DNA: TGTGCCAGCAGGTGGACAGGGCCGGGACTAGCGGGGGCAGTACAGTTCTTC. Translating it yields CASRWTGPGLAGAVQFF. The rearrangement joins TRBV5-6 to TRBJ2-1, with TRBD2 matching over 14 bases. From germline, CDR1 is SGHDT and CDR2 YYEEEE. This CDR3 has 17 residues. Trimming took 5 bases from V and 13 from J; bases not matched to a gene: 17.

The chain couples TRBV27 to TRBJ2-7; TRBD1 is a possible D gene (6 bases). The ends were cut back, 5 bases at V and 1 base at J, with 12 bases in the middle. The CDR3 is 14 residues long. Per the germline V gene, CDR1 is MNHEY and CDR2 is SMNVEV (reference sequence). Here the CDR3 reads CASSQGQRSYEQYF. In DNA, the CDR3 is TGTGCCAGCAGTCAAGGACAGAGATCCTACGAGCAGTACTTC.

CDR3 loop: CASSLKGGAAYEQYF. The CDR3 DNA is TGTGCCAGCAGCTTGAAAGGGGGGGCGGCCTACGAGCAGTACTTC. The chain recombines TRBV5-5 with TRBJ2-7; possible D gene TRBD2, 7 bases. CDR1 and CDR2 from the germline V gene are SGHKS and YYEKEE (reference sequence). The CDR3 is 15 amino acids. The V end lost 1 base, the J end lost 2 bases, and 13 bases lay between the germline ends.

The rearrangement joins TRBV7-9 to TRBJ2-7; D may be TRBD2 (7 bases). V gave up 5 bases and J gave up 3 bases, with 14 bases separating them. This CDR3 has 14 residues. Germline CDR1 SEHNR, CDR2 FQNEAQ (reference sequence). CDR3 amino acids: CASSHRGAVYEQYF. In nucleotides, the CDR3 is TGTGCCAGCAGCCACCGGGGGGCTGTCTACGAGCAGTACTTC.

V gene TRBV18 combines with J gene TRBJ2-1; D perhaps matches TRBD2 (6 bases). There are 13 residues in the CDR3. Per germline, CDR1 KGHSH and CDR2 LQKENI. Trimming left V 2 bases short and J 7 bases short, with 9 bases between. The chain's CDR3 is CASSPSSGNEQFF. As DNA, the CDR3 is TGTGCCAGCTCACCATCCAGCGGGAATGAGCAGTTCTTC.